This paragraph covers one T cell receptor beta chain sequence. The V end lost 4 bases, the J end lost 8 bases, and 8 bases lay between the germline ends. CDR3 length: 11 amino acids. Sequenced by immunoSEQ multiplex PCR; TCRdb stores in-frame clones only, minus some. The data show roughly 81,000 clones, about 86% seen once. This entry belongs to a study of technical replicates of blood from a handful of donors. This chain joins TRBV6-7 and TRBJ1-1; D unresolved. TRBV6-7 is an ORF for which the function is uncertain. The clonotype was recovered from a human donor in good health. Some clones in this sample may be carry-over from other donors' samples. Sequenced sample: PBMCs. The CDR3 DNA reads TGTGCCAGCAGTTTTTTTCAGGAAGCTTTCTTT. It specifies CASSFFQEAFF.